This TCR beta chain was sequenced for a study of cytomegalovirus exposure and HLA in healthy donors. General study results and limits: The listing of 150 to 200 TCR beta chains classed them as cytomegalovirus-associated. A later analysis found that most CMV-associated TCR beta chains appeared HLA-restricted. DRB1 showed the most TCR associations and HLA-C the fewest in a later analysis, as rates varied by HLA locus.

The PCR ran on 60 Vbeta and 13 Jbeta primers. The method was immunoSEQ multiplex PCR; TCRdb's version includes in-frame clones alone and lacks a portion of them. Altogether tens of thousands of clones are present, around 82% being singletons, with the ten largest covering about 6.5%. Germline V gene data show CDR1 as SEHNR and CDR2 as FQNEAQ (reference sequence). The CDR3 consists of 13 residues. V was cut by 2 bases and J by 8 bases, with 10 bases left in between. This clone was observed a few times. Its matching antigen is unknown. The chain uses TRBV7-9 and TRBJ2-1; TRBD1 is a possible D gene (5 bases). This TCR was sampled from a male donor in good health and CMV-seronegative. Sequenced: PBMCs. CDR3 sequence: CASSLFVGDEQFF. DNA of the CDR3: TGTGCCAGCAGCTTATTCGTAGGGGATGAGCAGTTCTTC. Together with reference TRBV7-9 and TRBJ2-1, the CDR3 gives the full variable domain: DTGVSQNPRHKITKRGQNVTFRCDPISEHNRLYWYRQTLGQGPEFLTYFQNEAQLEKSRLLSDRFSAERPKGSFSTLEIQRTEQGDSAMYLCASSLFVGDEQFFGPGTRLTVL.